Given below is one TCR beta chain in context. The antigen it binds to is not known. No base qualities exist here, and no much larger clone lies one base off it. This sample is drawn from a study of blood T cell repertoires in COVID-19 (dated by TCRdb to 2020 to 2022). Concerning the study at large: Samples from collaborators originated in the United States, Italy and Spain and spanned both the acute and convalescent phases of COVID-19. The material from the prospective study consisted of cDNA or gDNA derived from T cells, B-cell-depleted T cells, or PBMCs. The dataset comprised deeply sampled blood TCRbeta repertoires from subjects exposed to, actively infected with, or recovered from COVID-19. The repertoires were released in a freely available public database meant as a resource for research on the immune response to SARS-CoV-2. The samples were drawn from two sources: the first 160 participants of the ongoing ImmuneRACE study, and 1,200 or so subjects contributed by 6 global collaborators. A de-identified subject ID, COVID-19 status, age in years and sex were almost always included in the sample metadata. HLA class I and class II types, where available, came from metadata supplied by the sample provider rather than from assay-based typing. Study-level results and caveats: Clinical and demographic metadata were provided uncurated, with the amount varying by source and participant.

TCRbeta CDR3 regions were amplified from genomic DNA using the immunoSEQ Assay, a bias-controlled multiplex PCR. Concerning the study's data processing: The number of nucleated cells in each sample was estimated from the amplification of reference gene primers within the assay. Sequence reads were collapsed and filtered to measure the absolute abundance of every unique TCRbeta CDR3 rearrangement. For each sample, productive Simpson clonality was calculated by taking the square root of Simpson's diversity index across productive rearrangements. TCRdb's version of the immuneACCESS table is confined to in-frame rearrangements and falls short of the full clone set. An unresolved V gene accounts for under half of the shortfall where checked; the remainder is of unknown origin. Clone size and the V and J calls come from that table; the DNA yielded D and trimming. This sample has hundreds of thousands of clones in its table, and around 86% of those were observed once. Of the sample, 3% to 4% is held by the ten largest clones.

Participants in the prospective study were aged 18 to 89 years, lived in 24 United States geographic areas, and enrolled through a virtual design. In the prospective study, cohorts were assigned on the basis of participant-reported clinical history obtained from a screening survey and a study questionnaire. In the prospective study, mobile phlebotomists collected whole blood, serum and a nasopharyngeal or oropharyngeal swab from each participant. Prospective study participants could optionally give additional blood draws and questionnaires over a roughly two-month period. Prospective study blood samples were shipped either frozen or at room temperature before DNA extraction. At the junction V is shortened by 6 bases and J by 4 bases, with 18 bases in between. Its CDR3 holds 15 amino acids, cysteine through phenylalanine. Only the CDR3 part of the read is kept: 45 bases, read in frame from the first base. From the germline V gene, CDR1 is MNHEY and CDR2 is SVGAGI.

The clonotype was recovered from a middle-aged woman with acute COVID-19. Here the chain combines TRBV6-5 and TRBJ1-2; 6 matching bases give a weak D call of TRBD1. The sequenced material came from PBMCs or T cells enriched from blood (not recorded which). In nucleotides, the sequence is TGTGCCAGCAGGAGGGACGCCGGGACACTCTATGGCTACACCTTC. The encoded protein is CASRRDAGTLYGYTF.